The 18 T cell receptor beta chains below come from one sample, sequenced in a study of identical twins. TCRdb re-called the 5' RACE reads through MiXCR, storing one row per CDR3 protein. Of about 700,000 distinct CDR3 sequences in the sample, about 9.4% were seen once. The data also belong to a second study, concerning yellow fever vaccine responses in identical twins.

The sample consisted of PBMCs. The receptors were gathered from a woman under 30 in good health.

Many counts were recorded for this clonotype. V is TRBV5-4 and J is TRBJ2-7; TRBD2 agrees at 11 bases. This CDR3 has 16 amino acids. V gave up 5 bases and J gave up 6 bases; unmatched junction bases: 13. Per germline, CDR1 SGHNT and CDR2 YYREEE (reference sequence). The CDR3 DNA is TGTGCCAGCAGTTTAATCTCACTAGCGGGAGCTGGCGAGCAGTACTTC. Its protein product is CASSLISLAGAGEQYF.

This clonotype was detected ten times or more. The CDR3, as DNA: TGTGCCAGCAGCCAGGCGAACACTGAAGCTTTCTTT. The encoded protein is CASSQANTEAFF. The chain couples TRBV3-1 to TRBJ1-1; D not resolved. V was pared by 3 bases and J by 1 base, with 3 bases between. The CDR3 covers 12 residues. Germline V CDR1 and CDR2: LGHDT, YNNKEL (reference sequence).

This clonotype was seen only a few times. The chain recombines TRBV4-3 with TRBJ2-3; perhaps TRBD1 as D (5 bases). Germline lookup yields CDR1 LGHNA and CDR2 YSLEER. The V end was cut by 0 bases, the J end by 3 bases, with 10 bases between. The CDR3 is 15 amino acids. The CDR3 sequence is CASSQDFRATDTQYF. CDR3 DNA: TGCGCCAGCAGCCAAGATTTCAGGGCTACAGATACGCAGTATTTT.

This clonotype was seen a few times. This sequence joins TRBV4-2 and TRBJ2-3; no firm D call. Germline V lookup: CDR1 LGHNA, CDR2 YNFKEQ. This CDR3 contains 14 residues. The germline V and J ends were trimmed by 1 base and 6 bases, with 11 bases remaining between them. CDR3 amino acids: CASSQAPSGDTQYF. CDR3 sequence (DNA): TGTGCCAGCAGCCAAGCTCCTTCTGGGGATACGCAGTATTTT.

This CDR3 is CASSSASARDTGELFF. In nucleotides, the CDR3 is TGTGCCAGCAGCTCAGCTAGCGCGCGGGACACCGGGGAGCTGTTTTTT. The chain carries TRBV9 and TRBJ2-2; possibly TRBD2 for D (6 bases). Germline CDR1 reads SGDLS; CDR2 reads YYNGEE. Trimming took 4 bases from V and 3 from J, leaving 16 bases between them. The CDR3 is 16 residues long.

The chain employs TRBV12-3 or TRBV12-4 and TRBJ1-6; no clear D. The CDR3 sequence is 14 residues long. V was trimmed by 6 bases and J by 13 bases, leaving 19 bases between them. This CDR3 reads CASRPPGLFNPLHF. As DNA, the CDR3 is TGTGCCAGCAGACCACCCGGACTATTTAATCCCCTCCACTTT.

This clonotype showed up many times. V usage is TRBV29-1 and J usage is TRBJ1-2; TRBD1 matches 11 bases. CDR3 size: 12 residues. Per germline, CDR1 SQVTM and CDR2 ANQGSEA. V was clipped by 7 bases and J by 8 bases; unmatched bases: 6. The CDR3 here is CSAPGTGGGYTF. The CDR3 coding sequence is TGCAGCGCTCCCGGGACAGGGGGAGGCTACACCTTC.

This clonotype was found a few times. The rearrangement joins TRBV12-3 or TRBV12-4 to TRBJ1-6; D not certain. The length of the CDR3 is 13 residues. V was cut by 3 bases and J by 13 bases, with 13 bases left in between. CDR3 in amino acids: CASSFVGGGPLHF. CDR3 nucleotide sequence: TGTGCCAGCAGTTTTGTCGGAGGTGGGCCCCTCCACTTT.

V and J are TRBV7-2 and TRBJ2-1; D is unclear. V dropped 5 bases and J dropped 10 bases, with 18 bases sitting between them. Germline-derived CDR1 and CDR2 are SGHTA and FQGNSA. This CDR3 region has 14 residues. CDR3 residues: CASSPELVRREQFF. The CDR3 region has the DNA TGTGCCAGCAGCCCAGAGCTAGTACGACGGGAGCAGTTCTTC.

This clonotype has more than one count but fewer than ten. The chain is built from TRBV20-1 and TRBJ1-3; D is possibly TRBD1 (6 bases). V lost 4 bases, J lost 0 bases, and 16 bases lay in between. This CDR3 spans 16 amino acids. Germline V gene sequence: CDR1 DFQATT, CDR2 SNEGSKA (reference sequence). The CDR3 nucleotides are TGCAGTGCTAAGCAACAGGGTTTGGCCTCTGGAAACACCATATATTTT. Its translation: CSAKQQGLASGNTIYF.

This clonotype showed up many times. The chain combines TRBV20-1 with TRBJ2-7; 7 positions match TRBD2. V trimming: 5 bases; J trimming: 2 bases; junction bases outside the gene matches: 9. This CDR3 comprises 14 residues. The V gene's germline CDR1 is DFQATT and CDR2 SNEGSKA (reference sequence). The DNA of the CDR3 is TGCAGTGCTCCGGGTATCCGGGGGGCCTACGAGCAGTACTTC. It is translated as CSAPGIRGAYEQYF.

The sample holds a few counts of this clonotype. The V and J genes are TRBV14 and TRBJ1-3; no firm D call. The CDR3 length is 14 residues. Germline loops: CDR1 SGHDN, CDR2 FVKESK. Trimming took 6 bases from V and 8 from J, leaving 17 bases between them. CDR3 bases: TGTGCCAGCAGTCGCCTGACCCTTGGGGACACCATATATTTT. Amino acid sequence: CASSRLTLGDTIYF.

As for this clonotype: Since the CDR3 does not end with the conserved phenylalanine or tryptophan, this likely comes from a read error. The chain links TRBV7-3 to TRBJ2-5; D possibly corresponds to TRBD2 (5 bases). The V gene lost 2 bases and the J gene lost 3 bases, with 10 bases spanning the gap. The CDR3 runs to 14 residues. Per germline, CDR1 SGHTA and CDR2 FQGTGA. CDR3 sequence reads: CASSLLWGEETQYV. The CDR3 DNA reads TGTGCCAGCAGCTTACTTTGGGGAGAAGAGACCCAGTACGTC.

V usage is TRBV7-9 and J usage is TRBJ1-1; 7 nucleotides match TRBD1. Germline trimming cut 5 bases from V and 5 bases from J; bases unmatched to any gene: 8. Per the germline V gene, CDR1 is SEHNR and CDR2 is FQNEAQ (reference sequence). The CDR3 has 14 residues. Here the CDR3 DNA reads TGTGCCAGCAGCCCTGGACAGGTAGGGACTGAAGCTTTCTTT. Translated: CASSPGQVGTEAFF.

The chain employs TRBV11-2 and TRBJ2-3, with 7 bases fitting TRBD2. This CDR3 has 16 residues. J was trimmed by 7 bases and V by 5 bases; bases with no gene match: 15. The germline V gene has CDR1 SGHAT and CDR2 FQNNGV. Here the CDR3 DNA reads TGTGCCAGCAGCCCCCAAGGTGGGGGGGGTTCGCATACGCAGTATTTT. This translates into CASSPQGGGGSHTQYF.

The rearrangement links TRBV20-1 to TRBJ1-6; D unclear. From germline, CDR1 is DFQATT and CDR2 SNEGSKA (reference sequence). The CDR3 sequence is 12 residues long. Trimming shortened V by 0 bases and J by 11 bases, and 8 bases separated the two germline ends. The CDR3 sequence is CSAREGKAPLHF. CDR3 nucleotides: TGCAGTGCTAGAGAAGGGAAAGCACCCCTCCACTTT.

V gene TRBV11-2 combines with J gene TRBJ1-5, with no clear D. Germline V gene sequence: CDR1 SGHAT, CDR2 FQNNGV. This CDR3 comprises 15 residues. The ends were cut back, 1 base at V and 0 bases at J, with 7 bases in the middle. CDR3 loop: CASSLGDHSNQPQHF. CDR3 nucleotides: TGTGCCAGCAGCTTAGGAGACCATAGCAATCAGCCCCAGCATTTT.

This clonotype turned up a few times. This chain links TRBV5-6 with TRBJ2-7; perhaps TRBD1 as D (6 bases). V lost 4 bases, J lost 4 bases, and 15 bases lay in between. This CDR3 is built from 14 residues. Germline V gives CDR1 SGHDT, CDR2 YYEEEE. CDR3 DNA sequence: TGTGCCAGCAGCGGATACCCTAGGGGGTACGAGCAGTACTTC. Its translation: CASSGYPRGYEQYF.